Presented here are 10 T cell receptor beta chains from one specimen sequenced in a study of T cell changes during pregnancy in multiple sclerosis. TCRdb's table, derived via immunoSEQ multiplex PCR, lists solely in-frame clones and lacks some. The sample has 35,000 to 40,000 clones; around 87% are singletons. Sequencing was performed on CD4+ T cells from peripheral blood mononuclear cells, taken in the second trimester of pregnancy. The receptors stem from a female donor with multiple sclerosis, enrolled in a pregnancy study.

V is TRBV28 and J is TRBJ2-7; TRBD2 matches at 10 bases. The trim removed 1 base at V and 2 bases at J, leaving 11 bases unmatched. CDR1 is MDHEN, CDR2 SYDVKM, per germline. The CDR3 runs to 18 residues. CDR3 in DNA: TGTGCCAGCAGTTTATTTCTTGGCCGTAGCGGGAGGACCTACGAGCAGTACTTC. Its translation is CASSLFLGRSGRTYEQYF.

This chain uses TRBV11-1 with TRBJ2-3, with 8 bases matching TRBD1. Germline values: CDR1 SGHAT, CDR2 FQDESV (reference sequence). The CDR3 loop spans 14 amino acids. The junction had 4 bases not matched to a gene; V was cut back by 5 bases and J by 3 bases. The CDR3 nucleotides read TGTGCCAGCAGCGGACAGGGTGGGACAGATACGCAGTATTTT. This sequence encodes CASSGQGGTDTQYF.

CDR3 region: CASRRGQGAGETQYF. Written as DNA, the CDR3 is TGTGCCAGCAGGCGAGGACAGGGGGCCGGGGAGACCCAGTACTTC. The V call is TRBV2, the J call TRBJ2-5; 11 bases are a match to TRBD1. V lost 6 bases and J lost 5; bases outside the gene matches: 8. The CDR3 loop spans 15 amino acids. Germline values: CDR1 SNHLY, CDR2 FYNNEI.

The J gene is TRBJ2-3, the V gene TRBV5-4; 11 bases are a match to TRBD2. Per the germline V gene, CDR1 is SGHNT and CDR2 is YYREEE (reference sequence). The CDR3 is 17 amino acids. Losses at the gene ends were 4 bases for V and 0 bases for J; bases not matched to a gene: 7. The CDR3 bases are TGTGCCAGCAGCAATCCGGGACTAGCGGAGAGCACAGATACGCAGTATTTT. Translating gives CASSNPGLAESTDTQYF.

J is TRBJ2-2 and V is TRBV27, with a possible D match to TRBD2 (7 bases). Germline CDR1 MNHEY, CDR2 SMNVEV (reference sequence). The CDR3 loop spans 17 amino acids. The V end lost 7 bases, the J end lost 0 bases, and 18 bases lay between the germline ends. CDR3 region: CASKSTGGPSNTGELFF. The DNA for the CDR3 is TGTGCCAGCAAATCAACGGGGGGCCCTTCGAACACCGGGGAGCTGTTTTTT.

The gene calls are TRBV6-9 and TRBJ2-2; D gene ambiguous. V lost 0 bases and J 6 bases, leaving 14 bases between the germline ends. Germline V gene lookup returns CDR1 MNHGY and CDR2 SVAAGI. The CDR3 contains 16 residues. This CDR3 reads CASSYSGGPRSGELFF. The CDR3 DNA reads as TGTGCCAGCAGTTATTCTGGCGGCCCAAGGTCCGGGGAGCTGTTTTTT.

The V gene is TRBV5-4, the J gene TRBJ1-1, with D possibly TRBD1 on 6 matching bases. CDR1 is SGHNT and CDR2 is YYREEE in the germline V gene (reference sequence). The CDR3 has 15 residues. V lost 1 base to trimming and J lost 8 bases, with 18 bases between them. CDR3 sequence reads: CASSLRDTYKGEAFF. The DNA for the CDR3 is TGTGCCAGCAGCTTGCGGGACACTTATAAGGGAGAAGCTTTCTTT.

This chain connects TRBV19 to TRBJ2-7; D perhaps matches TRBD1 (6 bases). Between the trimmed V and J ends, which lost 4 bases and 0 bases, there was a span of 10 bases. The CDR3 is 14 residues long. Germline V gene lookup returns CDR1 LNHDA and CDR2 SQIVND (reference sequence). CDR3 in amino acids: CASSTDRNSYEQYF. The CDR3 nucleotides are TGTGCCAGTAGTACCGACAGGAACTCCTACGAGCAGTACTTC.

The chain uses TRBV4-2 and TRBJ1-1, with 10 bases lining up with TRBD1. CDR3 length equals 16 residues. Germline trimming cut 4 bases from V and 0 bases from J; bases unmatched to any gene: 5. The germline gives CDR1 LGHNA, CDR2 YNFKEQ. CDR3 amino acids: CASSRAGQGMNTEAFF. The CDR3 nucleotides are TGTGCCAGCAGCCGAGCGGGACAGGGGATGAACACTGAAGCTTTCTTT.

V gene TRBV5-6 combines with J gene TRBJ2-3; 7 nucleotides align to TRBD2. CDR3 length equals 16 residues. J gave up 4 bases and V 4 bases, and 12 bases lay outside the gene matches. CDR1 and CDR2 (germline): SGHDT, YYEEEE. CDR3 sequence reads: CASSGVGGRSADTQYF. CDR3 nucleotides: TGTGCCAGCAGCGGCGTGGGAGGGAGAAGTGCAGATACGCAGTATTTT.